One sample yielded the 20 T cell receptor beta chains listed below, sequenced in a study of blood T cell repertoires in COVID-19. Sequencing was performed with immunoSEQ multiplex PCR; in TCRdb, only in-frame clones are kept and a portion is missing. The data contain 250,000 to 300,000 clones, around 90% of them singletons. Sample: peripheral blood. Receptors were obtained from a woman between 35 and 50 years old who had recovered from COVID-19.

V and J are TRBV5-1 and TRBJ1-4; D unclear. This CDR3 has 14 amino acids. V lost 0 bases and J lost 10, with 13 bases in between. Germline loops: CDR1 SGHRS, CDR2 YFSETQ. This CDR3 reads CASSLASQSGKLFF. The CDR3 nucleotides are TGCGCCAGCAGCTTGGCCTCTCAATCGGGAAAACTGTTTTTT.

The rearrangement joins TRBV11-3 to TRBJ1-5; the D is unclear. The CDR3 is 13 amino acids. Germline values: CDR1 SGHNT, CDR2 YENEEA. With 5 bases removed from V and 3 bases from J, the gap between germline ends came to 8 bases. CDR3 residues: CASSARINQPQHF. The CDR3 DNA is TGTGCCAGCAGCGCCAGGATCAATCAGCCCCAGCATTTT.

CDR3 coding DNA: TGTGCCAGCAGCCCAGGTCACACTCGACAGCGGGGGGTTGAAAAACTGTTTTTT. The encoded protein is CASSPGHTRQRGVEKLFF. The genes are TRBV7-6 and TRBJ1-4, with TRBD1 as a possible D gene (5 bases). Trimming took off 5 bases at V and 7 bases at J, with 26 bases between the two ends. The germline gives CDR1 SGHVS, CDR2 FNYEAQ. The CDR3 has 18 amino acids.

The CDR3 sequence is CAVSGTGREKLFF. CDR3 coding DNA: TGTGCCGTGTCTGGGACCGGGAGGGAAAAACTGTTTTTT. The chain combines TRBV19 with TRBJ1-4, with D maybe TRBD1 (5 bases). This CDR3 is built from 13 residues. CDR1 is LNHDA and CDR2 is SQIVND in the germline V gene (reference sequence). With 11 bases removed from V and 8 bases from J, the gap between germline ends came to 18 bases.

The rearrangement links TRBV10-3 to TRBJ1-2; 12 bases are a match to TRBD1. Trimming at V came to 7 bases and at J to 2 bases, leaving 8 bases not matched to a gene. Germline V gives CDR1 ENHRY, CDR2 SYGVKD. This CDR3 spans 16 amino acids. CDR3 protein: CAITPGQGAGNYGYTF. The CDR3 bases are TGTGCCATCACCCCGGGACAGGGGGCCGGGAACTATGGCTACACCTTC.

V usage is TRBV20-1 and J usage is TRBJ2-1; D not resolved. This CDR3 is 11 amino acids long. Germline CDR1 is DFQATT and CDR2 is SNEGSKA (reference sequence). The V gene lost 3 bases and the J gene lost 9 bases, with 9 bases spanning the gap. The CDR3 nucleotides read TGCAGTGCTAGTAACTACGGTGAGCAGTTCTTC. Its translation: CSASNYGEQFF.

The table lists this clone with a few counts. This chain uses TRBV7-9 with TRBJ1-1; D not certain. CDR3 length: 12 residues. V shed 5 bases and J shed 1 base, with 5 bases lying between them. From germline, CDR1 is SEHNR and CDR2 FQNEAQ (reference sequence). CDR3 sequence reads: CASSVQNTEAFF. The CDR3, as DNA: TGTGCCAGCAGCGTCCAGAACACTGAAGCTTTCTTT.

The V and J genes are TRBV2 and TRBJ2-7; D perhaps matches TRBD2 (5 bases). Germline CDR1 reads SNHLY; CDR2 reads FYNNEI. V was trimmed by 3 bases and J by 4 bases, leaving 10 bases between them. The CDR3 totals 13 residues. Here the CDR3 DNA reads TGTGCCAGCAGTGATGTGAGGGCGTACGAGCAGTACGTC. Translating it yields CASSDVRAYEQYV.

V and J are TRBV14 and TRBJ1-2; D is unclear. The CDR3 has 13 amino acids. The germline gives CDR1 SGHDN, CDR2 FVKESK. V was cut by 0 bases and J by 7 bases, with 9 bases left in between. CDR3 amino acids: CASSQDLASGYTF. CDR3 sequence (DNA): TGTGCCAGCAGCCAAGATCTGGCCAGTGGCTACACCTTC.

The J gene is TRBJ1-3, the V gene TRBV7-9; D is uncertain. The CDR3 sequence is 13 residues long. Germline-derived CDR1 and CDR2 are SEHNR and FQNEAQ (reference sequence). Trimming cost V 7 bases and J 0 bases, with 7 bases left between them. CDR3 residues: CASTSSSGNTIYF. CDR3 sequence (DNA): TGTGCCAGCACCAGCAGCTCTGGAAACACCATATATTTT. The whole variable domain, filled in from reference TRBV7-9 and TRBJ1-3, reads DTGVSQNPRHKITKRGQNVTFRCDPISEHNRLYWYRQTLGQGPEFLTYFQNEAQLEKSRLLSDRFSAERPKGSFSTLEIQRTEQGDSAMYLCASTSSSGNTIYFGEGSWLTVV.

CDR3 DNA sequence: TGCAGCGTTGGGGGGGGCCAACCCTTCAATGAGCAGTTCTTC. Its translation is CSVGGGQPFNEQFF. The J gene is TRBJ2-1, the V gene TRBV29-1, with a possible D match to TRBD2 (7 bases). The germline V and J ends were trimmed by 4 bases and 6 bases, with 16 bases remaining between them. The CDR3 covers 14 residues. Germline V gives CDR1 SQVTM, CDR2 ANQGSEA.

The chain combines TRBV24-1 with TRBJ2-1; D perhaps matches TRBD1 (6 bases). Trimming cost V 7 bases and J 3 bases, with 12 bases left between them. The CDR3 contains 14 residues. Germline V gene data show CDR1 as KGHDR and CDR2 as SFDVKD. CDR3 bases: TGTGCCACCAGAGGGACACGGGACTACAATGAGCAGTTCTTC. Amino acids: CATRGTRDYNEQFF.

The chain joins TRBV7-2 to TRBJ2-7, with D perhaps matching TRBD2 (5 bases). Germline V gives CDR1 SGHTA, CDR2 FQGNSA. With 1 base removed from V and 5 bases from J, the gap between germline ends came to 12 bases. The CDR3 totals 14 residues. CDR3 nucleotides: TGTGCCAGCAGCTTAGAGTTAGCGCACAACGAGCAGTACTTC. As protein: CASSLELAHNEQYF.

V and J are TRBV6-2 or TRBV6-3 and TRBJ2-5; no reliable D call. The CDR3 has 11 amino acids. CDR1 is MNHEY, CDR2 SVGEGT, per germline. V gave up 2 bases and J gave up 8 bases, with 6 bases separating them. Here the CDR3 reads CASSYEATQYF. CDR3 DNA: TGTGCCAGCAGTTACGAGGCAACCCAGTACTTC.

This clone was counted once. This sequence joins TRBV30 and TRBJ1-6; 9 nucleotides align to TRBD1. In germline, CDR1 is GTSNPN, CDR2 SVGIG (reference sequence). The CDR3 runs to 16 residues. After removal of 3 bases from V and 2 bases from J, the junction contained 5 bases not matched to a gene. The DNA for the CDR3 is TGTGCCTGGAGCCTCGGGACAGGGCCCTATAATTCACCCCTCCACTTT. Its translation: CAWSLGTGPYNSPLHF.

This sequence joins TRBV6-5 and TRBJ1-2, with 8 bases matching TRBD1. J was trimmed by 7 bases and V by 0 bases; bases with no gene match: 7. Looked up from germline, CDR1 is MNHEY and CDR2 is SVGAGI. This CDR3 spans 15 amino acids. CDR3 residues: CASSYSGRGPGGYTF. The CDR3 DNA reads TGTGCCAGCAGTTACTCGGGCAGGGGGCCGGGTGGCTACACCTTC.

The chain combines TRBV6-5 with TRBJ1-1, with a tentative D call TRBD1 (5 bases). The length of the CDR3 is 12 residues. From germline, CDR1 is MNHEY and CDR2 SVGAGI. V dropped 8 bases and J dropped 4 bases, with 11 bases sitting between them. Here the CDR3 DNA reads TGTGCCAGCTCCCGGGGGGGCACTGAAGCTTTCTTT. This sequence encodes CASSRGGTEAFF.

The V and J genes are TRBV29-1 and TRBJ1-2; tentative D call: TRBD1 (5 bases). The CDR3 length is 15 residues. V gave up 4 bases and J gave up 4 bases, with 19 bases separating them. Per the germline V gene, CDR1 is SQVTM and CDR2 is ANQGSEA. CDR3 sequence (DNA): TGCAGCGTTGCCCGACCTGACAGACCTCCCTATGGCTACACCTTC. It codes for CSVARPDRPPYGYTF.

This clone was recorded only once. The rearrangement uses TRBV10-3 and TRBJ1-2, with a possible D match to TRBD1 (6 bases). Germline V CDR1 and CDR2: ENHRY, SYGVKD. The CDR3 spans 16 residues. V dropped 0 bases and J dropped 0 bases, with 11 bases sitting between them. The CDR3 DNA reads TGTGCCATCAGTGAGTCGGCGGCAGGGGCTAACTATGGCTACACCTTC. The encoded protein is CAISESAAGANYGYTF.

This chain uses TRBV2 with TRBJ2-7, with D perhaps matching TRBD2 (6 bases). V lost 6 bases to trimming and J lost 3 bases, with 15 bases between them. CDR1 is SNHLY and CDR2 is FYNNEI in the germline V gene. CDR3 length: 14 amino acids. CDR3 nucleotides: TGTGCCAGCAGCCTCGGAGGTAGCGGCTACGAGCAGTACTTC. Its translation is CASSLGGSGYEQYF.